This TCR beta chain was documented in a study of T cells in Graves' hyperthyroidism and ophthalmopathy. This clonotype appeared many times. Antigen unknown. Template material for amplifying TCR beta CDR3 regions consisted of RNA transcripts. First-round RT-PCR of the TCR CDR3 relied on the HTBI primer set. TCRdb re-analysed the multiplex PCR reads in MiXCR, keeping a single row per CDR3 protein. The data show hundreds of thousands of distinct CDR3 sequences, 15% to 17% seen once. Calling Graves' hyperthyroidism stable meant ophthalmopathy did not progress within 18 months. Each 10 ml fresh peripheral blood draw supplied the PBMCs. General study findings and limits: Stable hyperthyroidism and ophthalmopathy were separated using 13 V-J signatures.

Germline V CDR1 and CDR2: MNHEY, SMNVEV (reference sequence). V was trimmed by 0 bases and J by 1 base, leaving 18 bases between them. This CDR3 is 18 amino acids long. Source material: blood. This chain uses TRBV27 with TRBJ1-1; possible D gene TRBD1, 5 bases. The TCR sequence derives from a woman aged 18 to 35 with Graves' hyperthyroidism. The CDR3 DNA reads as TGTGCCAGCAGTTTATCCTGGATCCAACGGGACTGGAACACTGAAGCTTTCTTT. Protein sequence: CASSLSWIQRDWNTEAFF.